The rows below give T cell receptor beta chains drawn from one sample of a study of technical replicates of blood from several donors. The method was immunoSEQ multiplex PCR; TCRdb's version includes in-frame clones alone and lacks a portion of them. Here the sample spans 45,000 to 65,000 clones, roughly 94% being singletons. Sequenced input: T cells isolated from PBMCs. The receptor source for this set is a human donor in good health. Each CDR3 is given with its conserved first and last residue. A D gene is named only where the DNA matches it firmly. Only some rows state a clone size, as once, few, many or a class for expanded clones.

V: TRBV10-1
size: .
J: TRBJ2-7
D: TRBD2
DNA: TGCGCCAGCAGTCCCGGACTAGCGTTCGAGCAGTACTTC
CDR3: CASSPGLAFEQYF

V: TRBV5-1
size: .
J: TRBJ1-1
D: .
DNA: TGCGCCAGCAGCCGTTACCTTGGGCCCAACACTGAAGCTTTCTTT
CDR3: CASSRYLGPNTEAFF

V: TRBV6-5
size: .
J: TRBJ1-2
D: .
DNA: TGTGCCAGCAGTTACTCGAAATTCGGGGGGCGAGGCTACACCTTC
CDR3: CASSYSKFGGRGYTF

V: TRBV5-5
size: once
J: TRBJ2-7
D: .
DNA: TGTGCCAGCAGCTCCTCGGGACATGTCGAGCAGTACTTC
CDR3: CASSSSGHVEQYF

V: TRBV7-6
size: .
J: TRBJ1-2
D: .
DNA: TGTGCCAGCAGCTCCCTGGAGGACTCCGTGAACTATGGCTACACCTTC
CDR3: CASSSLEDSVNYGYTF

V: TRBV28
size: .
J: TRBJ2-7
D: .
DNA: TGTGCCAGCAGTTTACCGGGAGAGCAGTACTTC
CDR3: CASSLPGEQYF

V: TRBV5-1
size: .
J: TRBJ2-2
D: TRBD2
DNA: TGCGCCAGCAGCAACCCTAGCGGGACCGGGGAGCTGTTTTTT
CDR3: CASSNPSGTGELFF

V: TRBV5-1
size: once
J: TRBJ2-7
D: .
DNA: TGCGCCAGCAGCTTTGTGGGAGGCCGATCTAAGTCCTACGAGCAGTACTTC
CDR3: CASSFVGGRSKSYEQYF

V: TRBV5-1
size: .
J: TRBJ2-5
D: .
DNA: TGCGCCAGCAGCTTGGCGTCGGGAACCCAAGAGACCCAGTACTTC
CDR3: CASSLASGTQETQYF

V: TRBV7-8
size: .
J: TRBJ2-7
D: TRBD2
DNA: TGTGCCAGCAGCTTATGGGGGGGGGAGAGCTCCTACGAGCAGTACTTC
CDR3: CASSLWGGESSYEQYF

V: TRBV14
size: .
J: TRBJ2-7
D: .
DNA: TGTGCCAGCAGCCAAGATCTTGTCAGGGCCTACGAGCAGTACTTC
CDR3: CASSQDLVRAYEQYF

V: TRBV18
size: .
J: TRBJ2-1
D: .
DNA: TGTGCCAGCTCACCACGCGGGACGGAGAATGAGCAGTTCTTC
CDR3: CASSPRGTENEQFF

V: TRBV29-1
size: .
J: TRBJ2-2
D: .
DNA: TGCAGCGTTGGGTATTTGCGGCAGAACACCGGGGAGCTGTTTTTT
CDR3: CSVGYLRQNTGELFF

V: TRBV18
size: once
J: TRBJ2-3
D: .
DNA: TGTGCCAGCTCGACCGGGACTCCAATAAATGTAGATACGCAGTATTTT
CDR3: CASSTGTPINVDTQYF

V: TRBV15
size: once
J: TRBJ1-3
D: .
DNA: TGTGCCACCAGCAGAGATGCCCAGGCACGGGGTGGAAACACCATATATTTT
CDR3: CATSRDAQARGGNTIYF

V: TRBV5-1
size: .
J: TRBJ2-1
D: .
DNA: TGCGCCAGCAGCTCCAGGGTCGCCGTTGGTAATGAGCAGTTCTTC
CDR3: CASSSRVAVGNEQFF

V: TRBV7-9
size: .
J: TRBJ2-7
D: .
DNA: TGTGCCAGCAGCCTTGATGACAGCATTTCCTACGAGCAGTACTTC
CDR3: CASSLDDSISYEQYF

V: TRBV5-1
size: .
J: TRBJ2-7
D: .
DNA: TGCGCCAGCATGGATTCGGGGGAGCAGTACTTC
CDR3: CASMDSGEQYF

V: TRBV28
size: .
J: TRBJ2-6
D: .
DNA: TGTGCCAGCAGGAGAACAGGGACTGGGGCCAACGTCCTGACTTTC
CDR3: CASRRTGTGANVLTF

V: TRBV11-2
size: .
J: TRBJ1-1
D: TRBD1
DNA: TGTGCCAGCAGCTTACAGGGGGCCGACACTGAAGCTTTCTTT
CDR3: CASSLQGADTEAFF

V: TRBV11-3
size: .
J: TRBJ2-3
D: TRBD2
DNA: TGTGCCAGCAGCCCGACGGGGACTAGCGGCACAGATACGCAGTATTTT
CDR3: CASSPTGTSGTDTQYF

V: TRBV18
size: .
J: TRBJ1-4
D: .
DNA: TGTGCCAGCTCCCCTCAGGAGGGAGAAAAACTGTTTTTT
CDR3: CASSPQEGEKLFF

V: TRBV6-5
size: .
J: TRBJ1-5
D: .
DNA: TGTGCCAGCAGTTACTCTCTGAATCAGCCCCAGCATTTT
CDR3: CASSYSLNQPQHF

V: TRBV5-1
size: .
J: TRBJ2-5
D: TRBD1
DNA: TGCGCCAGCAGCCAACACCCAGGGACAGAAGAGACCCAGTACTTC
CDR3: CASSQHPGTEETQYF

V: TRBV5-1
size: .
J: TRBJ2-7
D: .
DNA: TGCGCCAGCAGCTTGGATACAGCCGAGCAGTACTTC
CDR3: CASSLDTAEQYF

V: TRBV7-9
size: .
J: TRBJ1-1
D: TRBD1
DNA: TGTGCCAGCAGCTTGGGACAGGGGCTCACTGAAGCTTTCTTT
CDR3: CASSLGQGLTEAFF

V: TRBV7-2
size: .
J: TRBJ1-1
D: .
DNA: TGTGCCAGCAGCGGTGACAGGCTGAACACTGAAGCTTTCTTT
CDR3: CASSGDRLNTEAFF

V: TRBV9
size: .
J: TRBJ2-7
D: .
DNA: TGTGCCAGCAGCGTAGGGGGCAGGGGTAGTGACTACGAGCAGTACTTC
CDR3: CASSVGGRGSDYEQYF

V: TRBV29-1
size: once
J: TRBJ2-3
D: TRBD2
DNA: TGCAGCCCCCGTTTGGTAGCGGGATCAGATACGCAGTATTTT
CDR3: CSPRLVAGSDTQYF

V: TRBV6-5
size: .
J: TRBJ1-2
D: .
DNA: TGTGCCAGCAGTTATTTACAGGGTAGGGATCATGGCTACACCTTC
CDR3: CASSYLQGRDHGYTF

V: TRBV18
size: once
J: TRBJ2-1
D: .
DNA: TGTGCCAGCTCAGGTCCCCTTGAGAACAATGAGCAGTTCTTC
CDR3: CASSGPLENNEQFF

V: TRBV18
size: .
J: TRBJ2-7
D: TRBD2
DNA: TGTGCCAGCTCATCGGGGACTAGCGGTTTTTACGAGCAGTACTTC
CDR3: CASSSGTSGFYEQYF

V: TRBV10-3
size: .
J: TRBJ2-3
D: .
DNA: TGTGCCATCAGTGAAAACGGGGATAGCACAGATACGCAGTATTTT
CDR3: CAISENGDSTDTQYF

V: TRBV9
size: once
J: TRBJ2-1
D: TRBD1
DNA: TGTGCCAGCAGCGTAGAGGGACAGGGGGTAAATGAGCAGTTCTTC
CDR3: CASSVEGQGVNEQFF

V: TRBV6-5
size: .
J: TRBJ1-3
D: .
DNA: TGTGCCAGCAGCGGCGGGACTACGGGGCGAAACACCATATATTTT
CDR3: CASSGGTTGRNTIYF

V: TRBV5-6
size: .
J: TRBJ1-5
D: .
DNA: TGTGCCAGCAGCTTTGCCGGTTTGAATCAGCCCCAGCATTTT
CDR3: CASSFAGLNQPQHF

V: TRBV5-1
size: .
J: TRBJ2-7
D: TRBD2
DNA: TGCGCCAGCGGGAGGGGCCACTCGGAGGAGCAGTACTTC
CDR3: CASGRGHSEEQYF

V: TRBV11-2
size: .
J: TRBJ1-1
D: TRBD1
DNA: TGTGCCAGCAGCTGGGACAGGCTGGGGAACACTGAAGCTTTCTTT
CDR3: CASSWDRLGNTEAFF

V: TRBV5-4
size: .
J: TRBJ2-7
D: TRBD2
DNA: TGTGCCAGCAGAGGCCCAAGACTAGCGGGAGGCCACGAGCAGTACTTC
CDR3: CASRGPRLAGGHEQYF